This is a list of T cell receptor beta chains from one sample in a study of shared clonotypes between healthy human individuals. Clones were sequenced by immunoSEQ multiplex PCR, and TCRdb holds only the in-frame ones, with some missing. The sample comprises 1 million to 1.2 million clones, 70% to 80% of which are singletons, and about 0.89% rests with the top ten. The sequenced sample consisted of memory CD4+ T cells from PBMCs. Receptor source: a man between 18 and 29 years old in good health. Some clones in this sample may be carry-over from other donors' samples. The CDR3 runs from the conserved cysteine through the conserved F or W. D genes are given only for firm matches. Size values are once, few and many counts, or a class for expanded clones, and some rows have none.

j_call v_call d_call clone_size cdr3_nt cdr3_aa
TRBJ2-7 TRBV6-5 TRBD1 NA TGTGCCAGCAGTCCTCTGTGGGACAGCTCCTACGAGCAGTACTTC CASSPLWDSSYEQYF
TRBJ1-5 TRBV7-2 NA NA TGTGCCAGCAGCTTAAACAGGATACAGCCCCAGCATTTT CASSLNRIQPQHF
TRBJ2-2 TRBV5-1 TRBD2 NA TGCGCCAGCAGCCCCGGACTAGCAGGCGGGGAGCTGTTTTTT CASSPGLAGGELFF
TRBJ1-2 TRBV27 NA NA TGTGCCAGCAGTCCCTCTGGTTGGTGGGGGGAGGGTGGCTACACCTTC CASSPSGWWGEGGYTF
TRBJ2-3 TRBV6-1 TRBD2 NA TGTGCCAGCAGAGTGGTAGCGGGAGGCCGAGATACGCAGTATTTT CASRVVAGGRDTQYF
TRBJ2-1 TRBV10-3 TRBD2 NA TGTGCCATCAGTAGGACTAGCGGGACAAACAATGAGCAGTTCTTC CAISRTSGTNNEQFF
TRBJ2-5 TRBV7-9 TRBD2 NA TGTGCCAGCAGCTCCCGGACTAGCGGAGGAGGGAGGGAGACCCAGTACTTC CASSSRTSGGGRETQYF
TRBJ1-4 TRBV5-1 NA NA TGCGCCAGCAGCTTGGTCCCGGAGGAAAAACTGTTTTTT CASSLVPEEKLFF
TRBJ1-4 TRBV5-4 NA NA TGTGCCAGCAGCTTGGATGGGGGCTACGATGAAAAACTGTTTTTT CASSLDGGYDEKLFF
TRBJ1-1 TRBV6-5 NA NA TGTGCTAGCTCGGGGATCAACACTGAAGCTTTCTTT CASSGINTEAFF
TRBJ1-5 TRBV30 NA NA TGTGCCTGGAGTAGGGACAGCAATCAGCCCCAGCATTTT CAWSRDSNQPQHF
TRBJ1-1 TRBV5-1 NA NA TGCGCCAGCAGCTTTGGCAGGAGGAACACTGAAGCTTTCTTT CASSFGRRNTEAFF
TRBJ2-4 TRBV6-1 TRBD1 NA TGTGCCAGCAGTGAGGCGGACAGGGCTCTTAAGCTAGCCAAAAACATTCAGTACTTC CASSEADRALKLAKNIQYF
TRBJ1-2 TRBV4-2 NA many TGTGCCAGCAGCCAAGATTTTAGGGCCCCAAGGGGCTACACCTTC CASSQDFRAPRGYTF
TRBJ2-4 TRBV29-1 TRBD2 NA TGCAGCGTGCGGGGCGCGGGGGGCAAAAACATTCAGTACTTC CSVRGAGGKNIQYF
TRBJ1-1 TRBV14 TRBD1 NA TGTGCCAGCAGCCATTTCGGCCGAGGGACAGCTAACACTGAAGCTTTCTTT CASSHFGRGTANTEAFF
TRBJ1-2 TRBV7-2 NA NA TGTGCCAGCAGCTTAGACTCCGGCAGGGATCACACCTTC CASSLDSGRDHTF
TRBJ1-2 TRBV9 NA NA TGTGCCAGCAGCGTAGCAACCGATAACTATGGCTACACCTTC CASSVATDNYGYTF
TRBJ1-5 TRBV27 TRBD1 once TGTGCCAGCAGTGACAGGGGGGGTTATTACAGCAATCAGCCCCAGCATTTT CASSDRGGYYSNQPQHF
TRBJ1-3 TRBV19 NA NA TGTGCCAGTAGTAATCGGGACTCCTTTGGGTTTAACACCATATATTTT CASSNRDSFGFNTIYF
TRBJ1-2 TRBV28 NA NA TGTGCCAGCAGCCGACTGGGGTTGTATGGCTACACCTTC CASSRLGLYGYTF
TRBJ2-7 TRBV14 NA NA TGTGCCAGCAGCCAAGAGACAGCGGGCGAGCAGTACTTC CASSQETAGEQYF
TRBJ2-2 TRBV5-1 NA NA TGCGCCAGCAGCTTGGCCCGAGCATGGGGCATCGGGGAGCTGTTTTTT CASSLARAWGIGELFF
TRBJ2-7 TRBV5-4 NA NA TGTGCCAGCAGCTTGATGAAGGGTGGCCGCACCTACGAGCAGTACTTC CASSLMKGGRTYEQYF
TRBJ2-5 TRBV7-2 NA NA TGTGCCAGCAGCCAAGACGGCAGCCTAGGCGAGACCCAGTACTTC CASSQDGSLGETQYF
TRBJ2-7 TRBV2 NA NA TGTGCCAGCAGTTACTGGGGGTACGAGCAGTACTTC CASSYWGYEQYF
TRBJ2-5 TRBV5-4 NA NA TGTGCCAGCAGCTTCAGGGGACAAGAGACCCAGTACTTC CASSFRGQETQYF
TRBJ1-2 TRBV11-2 TRBD1 many TGTGCCAGCAGCTTAGGGACAGGGTCCGACTATGGCTACACCTTC CASSLGTGSDYGYTF
TRBJ2-7 TRBV11-3 NA NA TGTGCCAGCAGCTCTTCCGGGCTACCCTACGAGCAGTACTTC CASSSSGLPYEQYF
TRBJ1-5 TRBV7-2 NA NA TGTGCCAGCAGCTTAGACTTACGTATCAATCAGCCCCAGCATTTT CASSLDLRINQPQHF
TRBJ1-1 TRBV11-2 NA once TGTGCCAGCAGCCAAGGGGTTGAAGCTTTCTTT CASSQGVEAFF
TRBJ1-1 TRBV19 NA NA TGTGCCAGTAGTGCACACGCTATTCGCCGGGACCACGAGAACACTGAAGCTTTCTTT CASSAHAIRRDHENTEAFF
TRBJ2-2 TRBV19 TRBD2 NA TGTGCCAGTAGTATAAGAGCGGGAGGGGTTGACACCGGGGAGCTGTTTTTT CASSIRAGGVDTGELFF
TRBJ2-1 TRBV6-5 TRBD1 few TGTGCCAGCAGCAGGACAGGGCATGAGCAGTTCTTC CASSRTGHEQFF
TRBJ1-2 TRBV14 NA NA TGTGCCAGCAGCCCGCGACACGTTTCCCTAGAATATGGCTACACCTTC CASSPRHVSLEYGYTF
TRBJ2-5 TRBV5-4 TRBD1 NA TGTGCCAGCAGCTCGCCAGGGGGTGAGACCCAGTACTTC CASSSPGGETQYF